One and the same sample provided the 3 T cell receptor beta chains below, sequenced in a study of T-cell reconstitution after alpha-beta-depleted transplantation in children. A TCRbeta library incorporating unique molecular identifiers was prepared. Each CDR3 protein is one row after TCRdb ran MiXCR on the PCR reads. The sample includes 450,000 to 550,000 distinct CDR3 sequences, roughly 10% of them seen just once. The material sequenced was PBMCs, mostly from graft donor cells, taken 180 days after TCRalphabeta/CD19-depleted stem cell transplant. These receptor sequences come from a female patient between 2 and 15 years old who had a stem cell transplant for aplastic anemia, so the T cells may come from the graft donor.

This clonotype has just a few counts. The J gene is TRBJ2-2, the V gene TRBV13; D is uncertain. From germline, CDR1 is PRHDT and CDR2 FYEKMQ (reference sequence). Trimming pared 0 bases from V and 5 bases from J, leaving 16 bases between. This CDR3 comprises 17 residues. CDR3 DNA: TGTGCCAGCAGCTTAGGGCAGGCCGTTGTTGAGACCGGGGAGCTGTTTTTT. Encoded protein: CASSLGQAVVETGELFF.

As DNA, the CDR3 is TGTGCCAGCGGCCCGCGGGTGGTCGGCACTGAAGCTTTCTTT. Translation: CASGPRVVGTEAFF. The chain links TRBV5-6 to TRBJ1-1; no clear D. V was pared by 7 bases and J by 4 bases, with 17 bases between. This CDR3 comprises 14 residues. Germline CDR1 reads SGHDT; CDR2 reads YYEEEE.

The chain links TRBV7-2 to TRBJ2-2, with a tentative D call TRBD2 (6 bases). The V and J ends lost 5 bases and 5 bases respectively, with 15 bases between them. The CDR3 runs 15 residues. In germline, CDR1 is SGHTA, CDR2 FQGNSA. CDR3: CASSRTSHGTGELFF. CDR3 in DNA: TGTGCCAGCAGCAGAACTAGCCATGGGACCGGGGAGCTGTTTTTT.